The rows below give T cell receptor beta chains drawn from one sample of a study of control samples from healthy donors and cancer patients. The data were produced by immunoSEQ multiplex PCR, yet TCRdb's version contains in-frame clones alone and is incomplete. The sample has about 170,000 clones, over 85% seen once. The specimen sequenced was blood. The receptors were sampled from a man between 25 and 39 years old in good health. The CDR3 runs from the conserved cysteine through the conserved F or W. Each record gives: J gene, D gene, CDR3 length, V gene, clone size, CDR3 protein, CDR3 DNA. A D gene is named only where the DNA matches it firmly. The size field is filled for only some rows; it gives once, few, many or a size class.

TRBJ2-7 - 13 TRBV7-2 once CASSSAWTYEQYF TGTGCCAGCAGCTCTGCCTGGACCTACGAGCAGTACTTC
TRBJ2-7 TRBD1 15 TRBV5-1 - CASSPGDRELDEQYF TGCGCCAGCAGCCCGGGGGACAGGGAGCTCGACGAGCAGTACTTC
TRBJ2-5 - 11 TRBV27 once CASSSGSTQYF TGTGCCAGCAGTTCGGGATCGACCCAGTACTTC
TRBJ2-5 TRBD2 15 TRBV10-3 - CAISETEGRGETQYF TGTGCCATCAGTGAGACAGAGGGGAGGGGAGAGACCCAGTACTTC
TRBJ1-5 - 13 TRBV2 - CASRRDNVQPQHF TGTGCCAGCAGGCGGGACAACGTACAGCCCCAGCATTTT
TRBJ2-5 TRBD2 14 TRBV29-1 - CSFSGTSAQETQYF TGCAGCTTTTCCGGGACTAGCGCGCAAGAGACCCAGTACTTC
TRBJ2-5 TRBD1 15 TRBV5-1 - CASSLEGTGSGIEYF TGCGCCAGCAGCTTGGAGGGGACAGGGAGTGGTATCGAATACTTC
TRBJ2-7 - 9 TRBV20-1 - CRPAGEQYF TGCCGCCCGGCGGGCGAGCAGTACTTC
TRBJ2-1 - 13 TRBV11-3 - CASSGPRGNEQFF TGTGCCAGTTCAGGACCCCGGGGAAATGAGCAGTTCTTC
TRBJ1-4 - 12 TRBV6-2/TRBV6-3 - CASSYFQGKLFF TGTGCCAGCAGTTACTTTCAAGGAAAACTGTTTTTT
TRBJ1-5 - 15 TRBV4-2 - CASSQTGNSNQPQHF TGTGCCAGCAGCCAAACAGGAAATAGCAATCAGCCCCAGCATTTT
TRBJ1-2 - 12 TRBV5-8 - CASSLVVSVHTF TGTGCCAGCAGCTTGGTCGTGTCCGTCCACACCTTC
TRBJ2-5 TRBD2 16 TRBV5-4 - CASSPLPSGGQETQYF TGTGCCAGCAGCCCTCTACCTAGCGGAGGGCAAGAGACCCAGTACTTC
TRBJ1-5 TRBD1 15 TRBV4-3 - CASSLDRGPNQPQHF TGCGCCAGCAGCCTCGACAGGGGCCCTAATCAGCCCCAGCATTTT
TRBJ2-3 - 13 TRBV20-1 - CSASRYGTDTQYF TGCAGTGCTAGTCGATATGGCACAGATACGCAGTATTTT
TRBJ1-6 - 15 TRBV5-1 - CASSLDVADNSPLHF TGCGCCAGCAGCTTGGATGTGGCGGACAATTCACCCCTCCACTTT
TRBJ2-3 - 12 TRBV14 - CASSLYTDTQYF TGTGCCAGCAGCCTATACACAGATACGCAGTATTTT
TRBJ2-5 - 17 TRBV27 - CASSSDRPNYIQETQYF TGTGCCAGCAGTTCAGACAGGCCCAACTATATCCAAGAGACCCAGTACTTC
TRBJ1-1 TRBD1 18 TRBV11-2 - CASSSTGGTGKVYTEAFF TGTGCCAGCAGCTCAACTGGGGGGACAGGGAAGGTGTACACTGAAGCTTTCTTT
TRBJ2-2 TRBD1 16 TRBV7-9 - CASSLDRAGNTGELFF TGTGCCAGCAGCTTGGACAGGGCGGGTAACACCGGGGAGCTGTTTTTT
TRBJ1-1 - 12 TRBV5-6 - CASSQSGTEAFF TGTGCCAGCAGCCAGTCCGGGACTGAAGCTTTCTTT
TRBJ2-5 - 16 TRBV7-7 - CASSLGGAESRETQYF TGTGCCAGCAGCTTAGGAGGTGCCGAGTCTCGGGAGACCCAGTACTTC
TRBJ1-5 - 13 TRBV28 - CASRDSGWAPQHF TGTGCCAGCAGGGACTCGGGGTGGGCGCCCCAGCATTTT
TRBJ1-1 - 14 TRBV19 - CASSPPRQSTEAFF TGTGCCAGTTCACCTCCGAGGCAGAGCACTGAAGCTTTCTTT
TRBJ2-1 TRBD2 17 TRBV3-1/TRBV3-2 - CASSQTLMAGVINEQFF TGTGCCAGCAGCCAAACCCTAATGGCGGGGGTGATAAATGAGCAGTTCTTC
TRBJ1-1 - 14 TRBV5-1 - CASSLDGQGTEAFF TGCGCCAGCAGCTTAGACGGTCAAGGCACTGAAGCTTTCTTT
TRBJ1-1 - 13 TRBV2 - CASNRDINTEAFF TGTGCCAGCAACCGGGACATCAACACTGAAGCTTTCTTT
TRBJ2-7 - 15 TRBV3-1/TRBV3-2 - CASSHFRDTAYEQYF TGTGCCAGCAGCCACTTCCGGGACACTGCCTACGAGCAGTACTTC
TRBJ2-5 - 15 TRBV6-2/TRBV6-3 - CASSYPRRGQETQYF TGTGCCAGCAGTTACCCCCGTAGGGGCCAAGAGACCCAGTACTTC
TRBJ1-2 - 14 TRBV28 - CASRIFRGPYGYTF TGTGCCAGCAGGATTTTCAGGGGTCCCTATGGCTACACCTTC
TRBJ1-5 - 13 TRBV14 - CASSQSFNQPQHF TGTGCCAGCAGCCAGTCCTTCAATCAGCCCCAGCATTTT
TRBJ1-4 - 19 TRBV12-2 - CASRLAVAGNLVILEKLFF TGTGCAAGTCGCTTAGCGGTGGCAGGGAACTTGGTCATTTTAGAAAAACTGTTTTTT
TRBJ2-5 - 15 TRBV14 - CASSLVGARGETQYF TGTGCCAGCAGCCTAGTAGGGGCCCGTGGAGAGACCCAGTACTTC
TRBJ2-2 - 17 TRBV19 - CASSTNRRGGATGELFF TGTGCCAGTAGTACCAACCGTCGAGGGGGAGCCACCGGGGAGCTGTTTTTT
TRBJ2-3 - 13 TRBV7-3 - CASSLAVKDTQYF TGTGCCAGCAGCTTAGCGGTTAAGGATACGCAGTATTTT
TRBJ1-1 - 12 TRBV12-3/TRBV12-4 - CASSGEGVGAFF TGTGCCAGCAGCGGGGAGGGGGTTGGCGCTTTCTTT
TRBJ2-2 TRBD1 14 TRBV27 - CASSRTGGTGELFF TGTGCCAGCAGTAGGACAGGGGGCACCGGGGAGCTGTTTTTT
TRBJ2-3 - 13 TRBV10-3 - CAISVPHTDTQYF TGTGCCATCAGTGTTCCCCACACAGATACGCAGTATTTT
TRBJ2-1 - 15 TRBV18 - CASSTTGQSYNEQFF TGTGCCAGCTCAACGACAGGCCAATCCTACAATGAGCAGTTCTTC
TRBJ2-3 TRBD2 13 TRBV9 once CASSPGGVDTQYF TGTGCCAGCAGCCCGGGAGGGGTTGATACGCAGTATTTT
TRBJ1-5 - 11 TRBV6-1 - CASSENQPQHF TGTGCCAGCAGTGAGAATCAGCCCCAGCATTTT
TRBJ1-2 TRBD1 15 TRBV18 - CASSPSGTGFYGYTF TGTGCCAGCTCACCATCCGGGACAGGATTCTATGGCTACACCTTC
TRBJ2-5 - 13 TRBV16 - CASSQLAGETQYF TGTGCCAGCAGCCAACTGGCGGGAGAGACCCAGTACTTC
TRBJ1-4 - 12 TRBV2 - CASTGAVEKLFF TGTGCCAGCACAGGGGCAGTCGAAAAACTGTTTTTT
TRBJ2-7 - 16 TRBV6-1 - CASSDPGRQAVGEQYF TGTGCCAGCAGTGACCCGGGGAGGCAGGCCGTGGGAGAGCAGTACTTC
TRBJ2-7 TRBD2 17 TRBV6-2/TRBV6-3 - CASSTRLAGASSYEQYF TGTGCCAGCAGTACCCGTCTAGCGGGGGCAAGCTCCTACGAGCAGTACTTC
TRBJ2-4 - 13 TRBV5-6 - CASSPSEKNIQYF TGTGCCAGCAGCCCATCCGAGAAAAACATTCAGTACTTC
TRBJ1-1 - 15 TRBV7-3 - CASSPHRDKGTEAFF TGTGCCAGCAGTCCTCACCGGGACAAAGGAACTGAAGCTTTCTTT
TRBJ1-2 TRBD1 15 TRBV3-1/TRBV3-2 - CASSQVAGGADGYTF TGTGCCAGCAGCCAAGTGGCAGGGGGCGCAGATGGCTACACCTTC
TRBJ2-3 TRBD1 14 TRBV27 - CAVTPTGSTDTQYF TGTGCCGTAACTCCGACAGGGAGCACAGATACGCAGTATTTT
TRBJ1-1 - 14 TRBV11-2 - CASSRGRLITEAFF TGTGCCAGCAGCCGGGGACGGCTGATCACTGAAGCTTTCTTT
TRBJ1-2 - 15 TRBV6-5 - CASSKPGRLNYGYTF TGTGCCAGCAGCAAGCCGGGCAGACTTAACTATGGCTACACCTTC
TRBJ2-1 TRBD1 15 TRBV9 - CASSEDRGLSYEQFF TGTGCCAGCAGCGAGGACAGGGGGCTCTCTTATGAGCAGTTCTTC
TRBJ2-3 - 14 TRBV9 - CASSASGETDTQYF TGTGCCAGCAGCGCCTCAGGGGAAACAGATACGCAGTATTTT
TRBJ2-7 - 14 TRBV18 - CASSPPSPTYEQYF TGTGCCAGCTCACCACCTTCTCCGACCTACGAGCAGTACTTC